The present T cell receptor (beta chain) was sequenced within a study of vaccination effects on CD4 cells after COVID-19. Study-wide background: Post-vaccine specimens were collected at a median of 72 days following the second dose.

General study points: Clones that were induced by infection or by vaccine showed marked contraction late after vaccination.

Peptide-pool stimulation followed by sequencing identified expanded antigen-specific CD4+ clonotypes in the ViraFEST assay. Following 10 days of culture, CD4+ T cells were isolated. Either the BNT162b2 or mRNA-1273 vaccine was given to participants in two doses. A few million PBMC were seeded per well and grown in the presence of about 10 IU/ml IL-2 and about 10 ug/ml peptides. Half-medium changes using IL-2 medium occurred on days 3 and 7. V was clipped by 0 bases and J by 7 bases, with 13 bases between them. This CDR3 region has 15 residues. Germline V gene sequence: CDR1 LGHDT, CDR2 YNNKEL (reference sequence). As concerns this clone: What it binds is not known.

Repertoires were generated with immunoSEQ multiplex PCR, while TCRdb's copy carries only in-frame clones and drops some. The sample carries 12,000 or so clones, about 72% recorded once. V gene TRBV3-1 (or the pseudogene TRBV3-2) combines with J gene TRBJ2-1, with a tentative D call TRBD2 (6 bases). Source: CD4+ T cells from PBMCs cultured with SARS-CoV-2 spike peptides, taken after COVID-19 vaccination. The source is a human donor who received a COVID-19 vaccine. CDR3 nucleotides: TGTGCCAGCAGCCAAGATCGACTAGTGTTTAATGAGCAGTTCTTC. It specifies CASSQDRLVFNEQFF.